The sequence of this TCR beta chain was determined in a study of CXCR3-negative and CXCR3-positive naive CD8 T cells. Study observations and caveats: In CXCR3-positive naive cells, the TRB CDR3s were more hydrophobic than in CXCR3-negative naive cells. With respect to TRBV-TRBJ usage, naive CXCR3-negative and CXCR3-positive cells were similar; memory differed.

Germline V lookup: CDR1 SQVTM, CDR2 ANQGSEA. The CDR3 is 18 residues long. With regard to this clonotype: The antigen remains unidentified.

5' RACE with UMI labels generated the TRB cDNA libraries. From the 5' RACE reads, TCRdb lists one entry per CDR3 protein and no DNA. This listing includes 80,000 to 95,000 distinct CDR3 sequences. What was sequenced was naive CXCR3- CD8+ T cells from blood. Subset defined: CD45RO-CCR7+CD27+CD95- naive CD8+ T cells lacking CXCR3 (TNR3-). The chain joins TRBV29-1 to TRBJ2-1; TCRdb's D call, TRBD1, is unchecked because there is no DNA. The origin of this receptor is a human donor in good health. Some clones in this sample may be carry-over from other donors' samples. The CDR3 reads CSVEDFTAGDVGNNEQFF.